Below, one T cell receptor (beta chain) is given with its context. The CDR3 has 11 residues. Looked up from germline, CDR1 is MNHEY and CDR2 is SMNVEV (reference sequence). The V gene lost 5 bases and the J gene lost 6 bases, with 2 bases spanning the gap. The data belong to a study of blood T cell repertoires in COVID-19. Sequencing used immunoSEQ multiplex PCR; TCRdb keeps in-frame clones, though not all of them. The repertoire consists of some 190,000 clones, with over 75% occurring once and the leading ten covering roughly 4.5%. Participants were aged roughly 18 to 89 years from around 24 US areas. Participants' reported clinical history set cohort assignment.

V is TRBV27 and J is TRBJ1-6, with D hard to call. This TCR derives from a man aged 25 to 40 with acute COVID-19. What was sequenced was PBMCs or T cells enriched from blood (not recorded which). CDR3 amino acids: CASSRNSPLHF. As DNA, the CDR3 is TGTGCCAGCAGTCGTAATTCACCCCTCCACTTT.